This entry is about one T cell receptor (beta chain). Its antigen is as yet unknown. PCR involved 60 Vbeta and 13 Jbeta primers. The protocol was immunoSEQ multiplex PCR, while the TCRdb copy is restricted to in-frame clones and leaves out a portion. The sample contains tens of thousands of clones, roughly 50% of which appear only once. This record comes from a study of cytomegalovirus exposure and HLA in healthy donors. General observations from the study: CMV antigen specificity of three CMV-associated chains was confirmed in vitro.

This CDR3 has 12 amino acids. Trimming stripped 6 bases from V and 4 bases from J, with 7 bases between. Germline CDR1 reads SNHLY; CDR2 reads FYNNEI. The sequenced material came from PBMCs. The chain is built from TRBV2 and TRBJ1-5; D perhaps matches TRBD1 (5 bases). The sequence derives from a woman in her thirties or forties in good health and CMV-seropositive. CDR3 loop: CASRTENQPQHF. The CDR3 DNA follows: TGTGCCAGCAGGACAGAGAATCAGCCCCAGCATTTT.